A selection of T cell receptor beta chains follows, all from one sample in a study of T cells in Graves' hyperthyroidism and ophthalmopathy. TCRdb reprocessed the multiplex PCR reads via MiXCR and lists one record per CDR3 protein. Seen here are some 400,000 distinct CDR3 sequences, about 18% observed once, and the top ten hold approximately 4%. Sample: blood. The receptors stem from a woman younger than 30 with Graves' hyperthyroidism. The CDR3 runs from the conserved cysteine through the conserved F or W. Each record gives: D gene, clone size, J gene, V gene, CDR3 DNA, CDR3 protein. A D gene is named only where the DNA matches it firmly. Expanded clones get a size class; other rows say once, few or many, or leave the size out.

TRBD1,few,TRBJ1-2,TRBV5-1,TGCGCCAGCAGCTCGACCGGGACAGGGGTCTATGGCTACACCTTC,CASSSTGTGVYGYTF
-,few,TRBJ1-3,TRBV30,TGTGCCGGCAACCAGGGTACCTCTGGAAACACCATATATTTT,CAGNQGTSGNTIYF
-,-,TRBJ2-5,TRBV5-1,TGCGCCAGCAACCCTGGACAAGAGACCCAGTACTTC,CASNPGQETQYF
TRBD1,many,TRBJ2-7,TRBV6-5,TGTGCCAGCAGTTTTCCGCCTGGGACAGGGGCGGGAGAGCAGTACTTC,CASSFPPGTGAGEQYF
-,-,TRBJ2-5,TRBV27,TGTGCCAGCAGAAAGGGCAGATCATTGGGGGAGACCCAGTACTTC,CASRKGRSLGETQYF
TRBD1,many,TRBJ2-7,TRBV20-1,TGCAGTGCGGGACGGGGACAGGGCTCCTACGAGCAGTACTTC,CSAGRGQGSYEQYF
-,many,TRBJ2-7,TRBV20-1,TGCAGTGCTAGTTCCGGCGGGTATGACGAGCAGTACTTC,CSASSGGYDEQYF
TRBD1,many,TRBJ1-1,TRBV4-1,TGCGCCAGCAGCCCCAGGGGGGGGGCGCGCACTGAAGCTTTCTTT,CASSPRGGARTEAFF
TRBD2,few,TRBJ2-5,TRBV6-1,TGTGCCAGCAGTGAATACGGCGGGAGCGCGGAGACCCAGTACTTC,CASSEYGGSAETQYF
-,many,TRBJ1-1,TRBV29-1,TGCAGCGTCGCAAGGGACAACATGAACACTGAAGCTTTCTTT,CSVARDNMNTEAFF
-,many,TRBJ1-2,TRBV28,TGTGCCAGCACCCCGGGGGGGTTCTATGGCTACACCTTC,CASTPGGFYGYTF
-,-,TRBJ1-1,TRBV6-2/TRBV6-3,TGTGCCAGCAGTTCCTTCGGGGAGGGGGAAGCTTTCTTT,CASSSFGEGEAFF
-,many,TRBJ2-3,TRBV5-1,TGCGCCAGCAGCTTGGCGACAGCTATGAGCACAGATACGCAGTATTTT,CASSLATAMSTDTQYF
-,many,TRBJ2-7,TRBV28,TGTGCCAGCAGTTTATCTGGCAGGGTAAAATGGGAGCAGTACTTC,CASSLSGRVKWEQYF
-,once,TRBJ2-5,TRBV5-1,TGCGCCAGCAAACAGGATTCGGAGACCCAGTACTTC,CASKQDSETQYF
-,few,TRBJ1-3,TRBV5-1,TGCGCCAGCAGCCCGAGCCTCCTGCGGGGAAACACCATATATTTT,CASSPSLLRGNTIYF
-,-,TRBJ2-7,TRBV7-2,TGTGCCAGCAGCTTAGCCCGACAGTTCTACGAGCAGTACTTC,CASSLARQFYEQYF
-,-,TRBJ2-5,TRBV12-3/TRBV12-4,TGTGCCAGCAGTTTAGGTAGGGGACGAAGTCAAGAGACCCAGTACTTC,CASSLGRGRSQETQYF
TRBD1,many,TRBJ1-1,TRBV29-1,TGCAGCGTTGGGACAGGGGGTAACACTAAGGCTTTCTTT,CSVGTGGNTKAFF
TRBD1,many,TRBJ2-2,TRBV29-1,TGCAGCGTAAGGGGGCCTTATAACACCGGGGAGCTGTTTTTT,CSVRGPYNTGELFF
-,many,TRBJ2-7,TRBV6-1,TGTGCCAGCAGTGACCGAGAGGACGGGGCGTACGAGCAGTACTTC,CASSDREDGAYEQYF
-,-,TRBJ2-7,TRBV10-3,TGTGCCATCAGTGCGACAGGACTCACCTACGAGCAGTACTTC,CAISATGLTYEQYF
-,many,TRBJ2-7,TRBV28,TGTGCCAGCAGTGCCAGATACGAGCAGTACTTC,CASSARYEQYF
TRBD2,many,TRBJ2-7,TRBV29-1,TGCAGCGTTGGTGGGAGGGCGAGGGACGAGCAGTACTTC,CSVGGRARDEQYF
-,-,TRBJ2-7,TRBV18,TGTGCCAGCTCACCCCTAGGCAGGGAGAGGGCTCCGTACGAGCAGTACTTC,CASSPLGRERAPYEQYF
-,many,TRBJ1-3,TRBV18,TGTGCCAGCTCACCACCAAGGACAGCCTCTGGAAACACCATATATTTT,CASSPPRTASGNTIYF
-,-,TRBJ1-6,TRBV9,TGTGCCAGCAGCGTTTCTTCGTTCAATTCACCCCTCCACTTT,CASSVSSFNSPLHF